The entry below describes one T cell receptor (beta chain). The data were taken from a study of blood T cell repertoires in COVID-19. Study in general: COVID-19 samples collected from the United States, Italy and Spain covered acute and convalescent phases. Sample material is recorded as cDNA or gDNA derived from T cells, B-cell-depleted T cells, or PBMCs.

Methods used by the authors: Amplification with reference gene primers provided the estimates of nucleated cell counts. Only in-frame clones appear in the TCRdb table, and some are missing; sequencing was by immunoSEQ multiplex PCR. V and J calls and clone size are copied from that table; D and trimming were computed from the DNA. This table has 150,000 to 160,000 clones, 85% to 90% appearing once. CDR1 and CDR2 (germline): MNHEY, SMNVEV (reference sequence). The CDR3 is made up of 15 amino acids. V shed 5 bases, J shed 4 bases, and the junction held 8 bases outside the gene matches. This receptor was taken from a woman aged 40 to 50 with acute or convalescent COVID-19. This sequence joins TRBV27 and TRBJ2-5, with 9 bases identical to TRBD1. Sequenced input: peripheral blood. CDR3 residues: CASSPRQGVVETQYF. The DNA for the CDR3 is TGTGCCAGCAGTCCACGACAGGGGGTAGTAGAGACCCAGTACTTC.